Below are 29 T cell receptor beta chains sequenced from a single sample in a study of blood T cell repertoires in COVID-19. Produced via immunoSEQ multiplex PCR; TCRdb's table is partial and in-frame only. The data contain some 170,000 clones, about 81% of them singletons. Sequencing used peripheral blood. These receptors came from a woman older than 75 with acute or convalescent COVID-19.

The chain has TRBV19 and TRBJ2-5; D is uncertain. The CDR3 is 16 residues long. The germline gives CDR1 LNHDA, CDR2 SQIVND (reference sequence). The ends were cut back, 3 bases at V and 2 bases at J, with 16 bases in the middle. The CDR3 region has the DNA TGTGCCAGTAGTATGGGCGTAGTTACTCGACAAGAGACCCAGTACTTC. Translated, it gives CASSMGVVTRQETQYF.

The V and J genes are TRBV28 and TRBJ1-4; no clear D gene. From germline, CDR1 is MDHEN and CDR2 SYDVKM. The CDR3 contains 14 residues. V lost 6 bases, J lost 3 bases, and 11 bases lay in between. The CDR3 DNA sequence: TGTGCCAGCAGCTCAGTATTATCTAATGAAAAACTGTTTTTT. It translates to CASSSVLSNEKLFF.

This chain uses TRBV6-5 with TRBJ1-6; D is perhaps TRBD1 (6 bases). Trimming left V 6 bases short and J 8 bases short, with 14 bases between. The CDR3 spans 14 residues. Germline V CDR1 and CDR2: MNHEY, SVGAGI. The CDR3 is CASRNQGLDSPLHF. In nucleotides, the CDR3 is TGTGCCAGCAGAAACCAGGGGTTGGATTCACCCCTCCACTTT.

V and J are TRBV20-1 and TRBJ2-1; no definite D call. Between the trimmed V and J ends, which lost 3 bases and 7 bases, there was a span of 7 bases. The CDR3 length is 11 residues. Germline CDR1 reads DFQATT; CDR2 reads SNEGSKA (reference sequence). The CDR3 loop is CSASSRNEQFF. CDR3 DNA: TGCAGTGCTAGCTCGAGGAATGAGCAGTTCTTC.

This chain uses TRBV6-2 or TRBV6-3 with TRBJ2-5, with TRBD1 as a possible D gene (6 bases). Germline CDR1 is MNHEY and CDR2 is SVGEGT. The CDR3 contains 16 residues. Deletions cut 5 bases from V and 2 bases from J, with 18 bases between. CDR3 residues: CASSAIRGLMQETQYF. Here the CDR3 DNA reads TGTGCCAGCAGTGCGATCAGGGGATTGATGCAAGAGACCCAGTACTTC.

The chain recombines TRBV9 with TRBJ2-3; 15 nucleotides align to TRBD2. The CDR3 is 17 residues long. The J segment lost 4 bases and the V segment lost 4 bases, leaving 7 bases of the junction unmatched. The germline gives CDR1 SGDLS, CDR2 YYNGEE. The CDR3 nucleotides read TGTGCCAGCAGCATTCGGACTAGCGGGGGGGCCGCAGATACGCAGTATTTT. This translates into CASSIRTSGGAADTQYF. Together with reference TRBV9 and TRBJ2-3, the CDR3 gives the full variable domain: DSGVTQTPKHLITATGQRVTLRCSPRSGDLSVYWYQQSLDQGLQFLIQYYNGEERAKGNILERFSAQQFPDLHSELNLSSLELGDSALYFCASSIRTSGGAADTQYFGPGTRLTVL.

V is TRBV4-2 and J is TRBJ1-1, with no clear D. Germline values: CDR1 LGHNA, CDR2 YNFKEQ. CDR3 length equals 15 residues. Trimming shortened V by 1 base and J by 1 base, and 10 bases separated the two germline ends. In DNA, the CDR3 is TGTGCCAGCAGCCAAGTATGGGGAGAGAACACTGAAGCTTTCTTT. Amino acid sequence: CASSQVWGENTEAFF.

V gene TRBV29-1 combines with J gene TRBJ1-1; D is undetermined. The CDR3 is 12 residues long. CDR1 is SQVTM, CDR2 ANQGSEA, per germline. The CDR3 DNA reads as TGCTTGGCCGGGAGGGAGGCCACTGAAGCTTTCTTT. Amino acids: CLAGREATEAFF.

This clone was seen more than once but under ten times. A junction end diverges from the germline sequence, so it may reflect a read error. This chain joins TRBV7-7 and TRBJ2-1; 8 nucleotides line up with TRBD1. CDR3 length: 16 amino acids. Per the germline V gene, CDR1 is SSHAT and CDR2 is FNYEAQ (reference sequence). This chain's CDR3 is CASSARVRDRFDEQFF. The CDR3 DNA sequence: TGTGCTAGCAGCGCCCGGGTTCGGGACAGGTTTGATGAGCAGTTCTTC. Supplemented by reference TRBV7-7 and TRBJ2-1, the full variable domain reads GAGVSQSPRYKVTKRGQDVTLRCDPISSHATLYWYQQALGQGPEFLTYFNYEAQPDKSGLPSDRFSAERPEGSISTLTIQRTEQRDSAMYRCASSARVRDRFDEQFFGPGTRLTVL.

This clone was counted once. The chain employs TRBV5-1 and TRBJ2-1; 11 positions agree with TRBD2. Unmatched junction bases numbered 7, after V lost 0 bases and J lost 8 bases. Germline lookup yields CDR1 SGHRS and CDR2 YFSETQ. This CDR3 is built from 16 residues. In DNA form, the CDR3 reads TGCGCCAGCAGCTTGGGAGGACTAGCGGGTACGGATGAGCAGTTCTTC. This gives the protein CASSLGGLAGTDEQFF.

Here the CDR3 reads CASSSHPGEQYF. The CDR3 DNA reads as TGTGCCAGCAGCTCCCACCCGGGGGAGCAGTACTTC. This chain uses TRBV11-2 with TRBJ2-7, with D possibly matching TRBD2 (5 bases). The V and J ends lost 4 bases and 7 bases respectively, with 11 bases between them. The CDR3 loop spans 12 amino acids. The V gene's germline CDR1 is SGHAT and CDR2 FQNNGV.

The chain recombines TRBV5-1 with TRBJ1-6, with D perhaps TRBD1 (6 bases). Germline loops: CDR1 SGHRS, CDR2 YFSETQ. The CDR3 totals 15 residues. Trimming removed 5 bases at V and 7 bases at J, with 16 bases between. CDR3 sequence (DNA): TGCGCCAGCAGTTACAGGGCGGGGGGGAATTCACCCCTCCACTTT. This sequence encodes CASSYRAGGNSPLHF.

Concerning this clone: This same CDR3 is encoded by further DNA sequences in the sample. The rearrangement joins TRBV5-6 to TRBJ2-3; D call uncertain. Trimming shortened V by 0 bases and J by 6 bases, and 8 bases separated the two germline ends. CDR3 size: 13 residues. CDR1 and CDR2 (germline): SGHDT, YYEEEE. The CDR3 loop is CASSLAGTDTQYF. As DNA, the CDR3 is TGTGCCAGCAGCTTGGCAGGTACGGATACGCAGTATTTT.

This chain links TRBV5-1 with TRBJ2-1; D call uncertain. The germline V and J ends were trimmed by 0 bases and 1 base, with 11 bases remaining between them. The CDR3 length is 16 residues. Germline CDR1 reads SGHRS; CDR2 reads YFSETQ. This chain's CDR3 is CASSLAEQRSYNEQFF. DNA of the CDR3: TGCGCCAGCAGCTTGGCGGAGCAGCGTTCCTACAATGAGCAGTTCTTC.

The chain uses TRBV7-2 and TRBJ1-6; TRBD1 is a possible D gene (5 bases). The V end lost 5 bases, the J end lost 6 bases, and 20 bases lay between the germline ends. This CDR3 comprises 17 residues. CDR1 and CDR2 (germline): SGHTA, FQGNSA. CDR3 sequence: CASSLGAHRAVNSPLHF. The CDR3, as DNA: TGTGCCAGCAGCCTAGGGGCCCACCGTGCAGTTAATTCACCCCTCCACTTT.

In this sample, this clone turned up a few times. Here the CDR3 reads CSVEVPNRFLYNEQFF. The CDR3 coding sequence is TGCAGCGTTGAGGTCCCTAACAGGTTTTTGTACAATGAGCAGTTCTTC. This rearrangement joins TRBV29-1 to TRBJ2-1, with a weak D call TRBD1 (5 bases). The length of the CDR3 is 16 residues. The germline CDR1 and CDR2 sequences are SQVTM and ANQGSEA. Trimming shortened V by 3 bases and J by 4 bases, and 19 bases separated the two germline ends.

The rearrangement joins TRBV7-9 to TRBJ1-6; TRBD1 matches at 7 bases. CDR1 is SEHNR and CDR2 is FQNEAQ in the germline V gene (reference sequence). The junction had 5 bases not matched to a gene; V was cut back by 5 bases and J by 4 bases. The CDR3 is made up of 15 amino acids. CDR3 loop: CASSPGTAYNSPLHF. CDR3 bases: TGTGCCAGCAGCCCCGGGACAGCTTATAATTCACCCCTCCACTTT.

The J gene is TRBJ2-7, the V gene TRBV4-1; a weak D match, TRBD1 (6 bases). V lost 4 bases to trimming and J lost 0 bases, with 7 bases between them. This CDR3 comprises 13 residues. Germline CDR1 MGHRA, CDR2 YSYEKL. The CDR3 here is CASSRDTSYEQYF. In DNA form, the CDR3 reads TGCGCCAGCAGCCGGGACACCTCCTACGAGCAGTACTTC.

V and J are TRBV7-8 and TRBJ1-5; the match to TRBD1 covers 7 bases. CDR3 length: 15 residues. Germline CDR1 SGHVS, CDR2 FQNEAQ. Germline trimming cut 4 bases from V and 7 bases from J; bases unmatched to any gene: 10. The CDR3 bases are TGTGCCAGCAGCTCCTCCGACAGGGTCCACCAGCCCCAGCATTTT. It encodes CASSSSDRVHQPQHF.

The chain is built from TRBV10-3 and TRBJ1-2; 10 nucleotides agree with TRBD1. The J segment lost 3 bases and the V segment lost 5 bases, leaving 6 bases of the junction unmatched. Germline CDR1 and CDR2: ENHRY and SYGVKD. This CDR3 has 15 residues. The CDR3 region is CAISYKTGGDYGYTF. CDR3 coding DNA: TGTGCCATCAGTTACAAGACAGGGGGCGACTATGGCTACACCTTC.

The J gene is TRBJ2-1, the V gene TRBV28; D ambiguous. Germline CDR1 is MDHEN and CDR2 is SYDVKM. V was shortened by 6 bases and J by 10 bases, with 16 bases between the two germline ends. CDR3 size: 13 residues. In DNA, the CDR3 is TGTGCCAGCAGCTCCGCGCCCTTGCCAGAGCAGTTCTTC. Its translation: CASSSAPLPEQFF. Looking up the rest from reference TRBV28 and TRBJ2-1 gives the full variable domain: DVKVTQSSRYLVKRTGEKVFLECVQDMDHENMFWYRQDPGLGLRLIYFSYDVKMKEKGDIPEGYSVSREKKERFSLILESASTNQTSMYLCASSSAPLPEQFFGPGTRLTVL.

The chain combines TRBV18 with TRBJ2-7, with TRBD1 matching over 10 bases. Germline V lookup: CDR1 KGHSH, CDR2 LQKENI. CDR3 length: 16 amino acids. J lost 5 bases, V lost 3 bases, and 10 bases had no gene match. As DNA, the CDR3 is TGTGCCAGCTCACCGATGGGACAGGGGTTTTCCCACGAGCAGTACTTC. Protein product: CASSPMGQGFSHEQYF.

The chain couples TRBV6-1 to TRBJ2-3; D is undetermined. Trimming removed 3 bases from V and 3 bases from J, with 7 bases in between. The V gene's germline CDR1 is MNHNS and CDR2 SASEGT. CDR3 size: 13 residues. The CDR3 sequence: CASSDYQTDTQYF. CDR3 in DNA: TGTGCCAGCAGTGATTACCAGACAGATACGCAGTATTTT.

The chain links TRBV5-5 to TRBJ1-2; D remains ambiguous. Germline CDR1 reads SGHKS; CDR2 reads YYEKEE (reference sequence). This CDR3 is built from 13 residues. Trimming took 4 bases from V and 8 from J, leaving 15 bases between them. The CDR3 bases are TGTGCCAGCAGCCCACAGAACCTCTACGGCTACACCTTC. It specifies CASSPQNLYGYTF.

V usage is TRBV5-5 and J usage is TRBJ2-7; a possible D gene is TRBD2 (6 bases). This CDR3 is built from 13 residues. The germline V and J ends were trimmed by 1 base and 6 bases, with 11 bases remaining between them. CDR1 SGHKS and CDR2 YYEKEE come from the germline V gene (reference sequence). This chain's CDR3 is CASSLWRDGEQYF. CDR3 bases: TGTGCCAGCAGCTTGTGGCGGGATGGCGAGCAGTACTTC. Based on the CDR3 plus reference TRBV5-5 and TRBJ2-7, the full variable domain is DAGVTQSPTHLIKTRGQQVTLRCSPISGHKSVSWYQQVLGQGPQFIFQYYEKEERGRGNFPDRFSARQFPNYSSELNVNALLLGDSALYLCASSLWRDGEQYFGPGTRLTVT.

The genes are TRBV10-2 and TRBJ2-1; TRBD2 matches at 10 bases. Germline CDR1 WSHSY, CDR2 SAAADI. The CDR3 is 16 residues long. V was pared by 2 bases and J by 2 bases, with 3 bases of the junction left unmatched. As DNA, the CDR3 is TGCGCCAGCAGTGAGAGCGGGAGGGCAACCTACAATGAGCAGTTCTTC. It specifies CASSESGRATYNEQFF.

This rearrangement joins TRBV7-6 to TRBJ2-7; D gene unclear. V lost 2 bases and J 3 bases, leaving 17 bases between the germline ends. The CDR3 runs to 16 residues. The germline gives CDR1 SGHVS, CDR2 FNYEAQ. The chain's CDR3 is CASSLFRWSLSYEQYF. The CDR3 DNA follows: TGTGCCAGCAGCTTATTTAGGTGGAGTCTTAGCTACGAGCAGTACTTC.

V usage is TRBV5-6 and J usage is TRBJ1-6; D is undetermined. Germline assignment: CDR1 SGHDT and CDR2 YYEEEE. This CDR3 has 18 amino acids. The germline V and J ends were trimmed by 0 bases and 3 bases, with 16 bases remaining between them. DNA of the CDR3: TGTGCCAGCAGCTTGGAGATGGGCAGCCCTAACTATAATTCACCCCTCCACTTT. It yields the protein CASSLEMGSPNYNSPLHF.

The chain has TRBV21-1 and TRBJ2-1; the table's D call of TRBD1 was not tested on the DNA. TRBV21-1 is assigned pseudogene status. The CDR3 is 14 amino acids. CDR3 loop: CARTRTRSGNEQFF. The CDR3 DNA is TGTGCCAGAACCAGGACAAGGAGTGGGAATGAGCAGTTCTTC.